The present TCR beta chain was sequenced within a study of blood T cell repertoires in COVID-19 (dated by TCRdb to 2019 to 2021). Context from the whole study: Samples covering the acute and convalescent phases of COVID-19 were provided by collaborators in the United States, Italy and Spain. The material from the prospective study consisted of cDNA or gDNA derived from T cells, B-cell-depleted T cells, or PBMCs. Subjects who had been exposed to COVID-19, were actively infected with it, or had recovered from it provided the deeply sampled blood TCRbeta repertoires that made up the dataset. The repertoires were released in a freely available public database intended as a resource for research on the immune response to SARS-CoV-2. Samples were obtained from the ongoing ImmuneRACE study (first 160 participants) and from 1,200 or so subjects provided by 6 global collaborators. Nearly every sample came with metadata listing a de-identified subject ID, COVID-19 status, age in years and sex. Where available, HLA class I and class II types were obtained from metadata supplied by the sample provider rather than from assay-based typing. Overall study results and their limits: How much clinical and demographic metadata was included differed by source and by participant, and the metadata was provided uncurated.

One collaborating source in Seattle enrolled patients while the patients were actively infected and followed the patients over time throughout the course of disease. Each collaborating institution followed its own protocols to collect whole blood in K2EDTA tubes. For TCRbeta analysis, collaborator samples were shipped as frozen whole blood, as isolated PBMCs, or as DNA extracted from either sample type. TCRbeta CDR3 regions were amplified from genomic DNA by means of the immunoSEQ Assay, a bias-controlled multiplex PCR. The study's processing was this. The number of nucleated cells in each sample was estimated by amplification of reference gene primers within the assay. To quantify the absolute abundance of each unique TCRbeta CDR3 rearrangement, sequence reads were collapsed and filtered. For each sample, productive Simpson clonality was calculated as the square root of Simpson's diversity index over productive rearrangements. Drawn from immuneACCESS, this table holds only the in-frame rearrangements with V and J called that TCRdb kept. Clones are partly lost; checked studies trace under half to an unresolved V gene and leave the rest unexplained. The V and J calls and clone size are taken from that table; D and trimming were inferred from the DNA. Here the sample has some 250,000 clones; approximately 87% occur a single time. The leading ten clones occupy about 12% of the sample.

Measured from the cysteine to the phenylalanine, the CDR3 is 12 residues long. Only the CDR3 DNA is retained, 36 bases long and in frame from the first base. Of note for this clone: Its binding antigen is unknown. Within one base of it there is no much larger clone, and no base qualities were kept.

The rearranged segments are TRBV21-1 and TRBJ1-6; the table's D call, TRBD1, was not checked against the DNA. TRBV21-1 is a pseudogene segment. Sequencing was done on a sample of peripheral blood. This clonotype originated in a woman aged 25 to 39 with COVID-19, enrolled during active disease. The bases read TGTGCCAGGGAGCGGGACAGGGCTTCCCTCCACTTT. Its protein reads: CARERDRASLHF.